This T cell receptor (beta chain) was identified in a study of neoadjuvant anti-PD-1 for oral cavity cancer. Study-wide background: Patients without progression received a fourth nivolumab dose around day 43, then surgical resection on days 50-56.

Broader study findings: Higher pretreatment Treg/Th17 ratios tracked higher pretreatment blood clonality. After neoadjuvant nivolumab, PBMC T cell clonality was significantly higher in non-responders than responders.

These newly diagnosed stage II-IVA oral cavity squamous cell carcinoma patients had no prior systemic or radiation treatment. A word on this clone: Its antigen is not identified.

Data came from immunoSEQ multiplex PCR; TCRdb stores just in-frame clones and leaves some out. The sample carries 80,000 to 95,000 clones, less than 85% recorded once. The CDR3 extends over 13 amino acids. V lost 5 bases, J lost 3 bases, and 8 bases lay in between. CDR1 is SGHTA and CDR2 is FQGNSA in the germline V gene. Sequenced here: PBMCs, sampled before nivolumab (anti-PD-1) treatment. The origin of this receptor is a person aged 40-85 years with oral cavity squamous cell carcinoma. This sequence joins TRBV7-2 and TRBJ1-5, with D hard to call. This CDR3 is CASSMAHNQPQHF. CDR3 DNA: TGTGCCAGCAGCATGGCCCACAATCAGCCCCAGCATTTT. Drawing the rest from reference TRBV7-2 and TRBJ1-5, the complete variable domain is GAGVSQSPSNKVTEKGKDVELRCDPISGHTALYWYRQSLGQGLEFLIYFQGNSAPDKSGLPSDRFSAERTGGSVSTLTIQRTQQEDSAVYLCASSMAHNQPQHFGDGTRLSIL.